The clone carrying this TCR beta chain turned up a few times. Its antigen is as yet unknown. The sample is drawn from a study of T cells after yellow fever vaccination. Study-level information: The fractions with low cell numbers were processed using SMART-Seq v4 Ultra Low Input.

It was through 5'RACE template switching that TCR cDNA was made, with a universal primer site and UMIs added. Via MiXCR, TCRdb re-called the 5' RACE reads, giving one row per CDR3 protein. The table records about 320,000 distinct CDR3 sequences, around 4.4% of them present only once. Study-wide findings and caveats: Clonotype sharing between CD4 and CD8 compartments was small. Most primary-vaccination clones recurred post-booster (just under 98% CD4, roughly 87% CD8).

The V gene lost 0 bases and the J gene lost 11 bases, with 14 bases spanning the gap. Germline-derived CDR1 and CDR2 are SGHRS and YFSETQ. The CDR3 is 13 residues long. This specimen was PBMCs, taken 15 days after the yellow fever booster vaccination. The rearrangement uses TRBV5-1 and TRBJ1-1; D unresolved. The clonotype was recovered from a young man who received the YFV17D yellow fever vaccine. The DNA for the CDR3 is TGCGCCAGCAGCTTGGCCGGTCAATCACTGGCTTTCTTT. Protein: CASSLAGQSLAFF.